These 18 T cell receptor beta chains share one sample of origin, sequenced in a study of T cells after yellow fever vaccination. MiXCR was run by TCRdb on the 5' RACE reads, yielding one entry per CDR3 protein. Of 300,000 or so distinct CDR3 sequences listed, 13% are singletons. The input for sequencing was CD4+ T cells sorted from PBMCs, taken 45 days after the yellow fever booster vaccination. These receptors were obtained from a man under 40 who received the YFV17D yellow fever vaccine.

This clonotype was picked up a small number of times. V usage is TRBV4-3 and J usage is TRBJ2-6; D ambiguous. Germline V CDR1 and CDR2: LGHNA, YSLEER. Trimming shortened V by 0 bases and J by 0 bases, and 12 bases separated the two germline ends. The CDR3 totals 18 residues. In DNA, the CDR3 is TGCGCCAGCAGCCAAGAAAGGGAACGGGTCTCTGGGGCCAACGTCCTGACTTTC. This codes for CASSQERERVSGANVLTF.

The V call is TRBV5-1, the J call TRBJ2-3; 10 bases are a match to TRBD2. J gave up 6 bases and V 0 bases, and 7 bases lay outside the gene matches. The CDR3 extends over 16 amino acids. CDR1 is SGHRS and CDR2 is YFSETQ in the germline V gene. In DNA, the CDR3 is TGCGCCAGCAGCTTGGGAGCTCTAGCGGGAGTTGATACGCAGTATTTT. This codes for CASSLGALAGVDTQYF. Together with reference TRBV5-1 and TRBJ2-3, the CDR3 gives the full variable domain: KAGVTQTPRYLIKTRGQQVTLSCSPISGHRSVSWYQQTPGQGLQFLFEYFSETQRNKGNFPGRFSGRQFSNSRSEMNVSTLELGDSALYLCASSLGALAGVDTQYFGPGTRLTVL.

This clonotype was picked up one time. This rearrangement joins TRBV23-1 to TRBJ1-1; a possible D gene is TRBD1 (5 bases). TRBV23-1 is placed among ORFs of uncertain function. The CDR3 covers 14 residues. Trimming took off 2 bases at V and 6 bases at J, with 13 bases between the two ends. The CDR3 nucleotides are TGCGCCAGCAGTCAAGCAACAGGCACGGCTGAAGCTTTCTTT. Translating gives CASSQATGTAEAFF.

This clonotype was recorded a few times. DNA for the CDR3: TGTGCCAGCAGTTTCAAAACTAGCGGGAACGAGCAGTACTTC. It yields the protein CASSFKTSGNEQYF. The chain couples TRBV12-3 or TRBV12-4 to TRBJ2-7, with TRBD2 matching 10 bases. The CDR3 runs 14 residues. After removal of 3 bases from V and 5 bases from J, the junction contained 4 bases not matched to a gene.

The chain is built from TRBV5-6 and TRBJ2-1, with 10 bases fitting TRBD2. CDR1 is SGHDT, CDR2 YYEEEE, per germline. The length of the CDR3 is 16 residues. V shed 2 bases and J 7 bases; nucleotides not matched to a gene: 9. The CDR3, as DNA: TGTGCCAGCAGCTTTGGGCCTAGCGGGAGCCGAAATGAGCAGTTCTTC. Translated: CASSFGPSGSRNEQFF.

This clonotype was counted only a few times. V is TRBV2 and J is TRBJ2-7; TRBD2 might be the D (7 bases). The germline V gene encodes CDR1 SNHLY and CDR2 FYNNEI. The V end was cut by 7 bases, the J end by 2 bases, with 18 bases between. The CDR3 consists of 15 residues. CDR3 residues: CASTLGGGLAYEQYF. CDR3 DNA sequence: TGTGCCAGCACCCTGGGGGGGGGGCTGGCCTACGAGCAGTACTTC.

The chain links TRBV20-1 to TRBJ2-1; D may be TRBD2 (6 bases). The CDR3 is made up of 14 amino acids. Trimming shortened V by 0 bases and J by 5 bases, and 11 bases separated the two germline ends. Germline CDR1 is DFQATT and CDR2 is SNEGSKA (reference sequence). The CDR3, as DNA: TGCAGTGCTAGAGAGGACTACTGGGACAATGAGCAGTTCTTC. Translation gives CSAREDYWDNEQFF.

This clonotype was picked up many times. This chain connects TRBV6-5 to TRBJ2-2; D unresolved. V dropped 4 bases and J dropped 4 bases, with 7 bases sitting between them. Germline-derived CDR1 and CDR2 are MNHEY and SVGAGI. This CDR3 spans 13 amino acids. The DNA of the CDR3 is TGTGCCAGCAGTTTCCAGCGCACCGGGGAGCTGTTTTTT. The encoded protein is CASSFQRTGELFF.

This clonotype has a count of ten or more. The chain couples TRBV10-3 to TRBJ2-1; D gene uncertain. CDR1 ENHRY and CDR2 SYGVKD come from the germline V gene. The CDR3 length is 12 residues. V lost 5 bases and J lost 10, with 12 bases in between. The CDR3 DNA is TGTGCCATCAGTATCGACATGTCAGAGCAGTTCTTC. Its protein is CAISIDMSEQFF.

The V and J genes are TRBV4-2 and TRBJ2-1; no clear D gene. In germline, CDR1 is LGHNA, CDR2 YNFKEQ. Trimming took off 8 bases at V and 6 bases at J, with 5 bases between the two ends. The CDR3 is 10 amino acids. The CDR3 coding sequence is TGTGCCAGCGTCCCCAATGAGCAGTTCTTC. This sequence encodes CASVPNEQFF.

This clonotype has more than one count but fewer than ten. The rearrangement links TRBV7-8 to TRBJ2-3, with D possibly TRBD1 on 5 matching bases. The germline gives CDR1 SGHVS, CDR2 FQNEAQ. V dropped 3 bases and J dropped 3 bases, with 13 bases sitting between them. CDR3 size: 15 residues. The CDR3 here is CASSLSGLRTDTQYF. CDR3 DNA: TGTGCCAGCAGCTTGTCAGGGTTACGGACAGATACGCAGTATTTT.

The V gene is TRBV11-2, the J gene TRBJ1-1, with 9 bases lining up with TRBD1. The V and J ends lost 8 bases and 5 bases, in that order; junction bases with no gene match: 15. The germline V gene has CDR1 SGHAT and CDR2 FQNNGV. This CDR3 is 16 amino acids long. CDR3 region: CASAPGDRVLFTEAFF. As DNA, the CDR3 is TGTGCCAGCGCCCCTGGGGACAGGGTTTTGTTTACTGAAGCTTTCTTT.

J is TRBJ2-7 and V is TRBV5-6; a possible D gene is TRBD1 (6 bases). Germline assignment: CDR1 SGHDT and CDR2 YYEEEE. CDR3 length: 15 residues. V lost 2 bases, J lost 1 base, and 13 bases lay in between. The CDR3 loop is CASSFWGRRSYEQYF. The DNA of the CDR3 is TGTGCCAGCAGCTTCTGGGGGCGACGATCCTACGAGCAGTACTTC.

In this sample, this clonotype turned up a few times. The rearrangement joins TRBV12-3 or TRBV12-4 to TRBJ1-6, with no clear D. This CDR3 is 14 amino acids long. Trimming stripped 5 bases from V and 7 bases from J, with 12 bases between. This chain's CDR3 is CASSQRTENSPLHF. The CDR3, as DNA: TGTGCCAGCAGTCAACGGACGGAGAATTCACCCCTCCACTTT.

V and J are TRBV7-9 and TRBJ2-1; no definite D call. CDR3 length equals 16 residues. CDR1 is SEHNR, CDR2 FQNEAQ, per germline (reference sequence). V lost 7 bases to trimming and J lost 4 bases, with 20 bases between them. The chain's CDR3 is CASTSDSAESYNEQFF. Here the CDR3 DNA reads TGTGCCAGCACCTCCGATAGTGCGGAGTCATACAATGAGCAGTTCTTC.

This clonotype was seen a handful of times. The final CDR3 position lacks the conserved phenylalanine or tryptophan, pointing to a likely read error. V gene TRBV28 combines with J gene TRBJ2-7, with 8 bases fitting TRBD1. V lost 5 bases, J lost 0 bases, and 9 bases stayed unmatched. Germline V lookup: CDR1 MDHEN, CDR2 SYDVKM. The CDR3 runs 16 residues. CDR3 region: CASSQHGQGGSYEQYL. CDR3 coding DNA: TGTGCCAGCAGTCAGCACGGACAGGGCGGCTCCTACGAGCAGTACTTA.

In this sample, this clonotype turned up a few times. The CDR3 region has the DNA TGTGCCAGCAGCCCGCGTCCCCTTGAGACCCAGTACTTC. Its translation: CASSPRPLETQYF. This chain links TRBV7-3 with TRBJ2-5; D is unclear. Germline V lookup: CDR1 SGHTA, CDR2 FQGTGA. The CDR3 has 13 amino acids. The V end was cut by 5 bases, the J end by 5 bases, with 12 bases between.

The chain combines TRBV6-2 or TRBV6-3 with TRBJ2-2, with 9 bases matching TRBD2. Germline values: CDR1 MNHEY, CDR2 SVGEGT. Losses at the gene ends were 5 bases for V and 7 bases for J; bases not matched to a gene: 17. There are 18 residues in the CDR3. CDR3 DNA sequence: TGTGCCAGCAGTAATCCGCCCTTGGGCGGGAGGGCGGACGGGGAGCTGTTTTTT. This codes for CASSNPPLGGRADGELFF.